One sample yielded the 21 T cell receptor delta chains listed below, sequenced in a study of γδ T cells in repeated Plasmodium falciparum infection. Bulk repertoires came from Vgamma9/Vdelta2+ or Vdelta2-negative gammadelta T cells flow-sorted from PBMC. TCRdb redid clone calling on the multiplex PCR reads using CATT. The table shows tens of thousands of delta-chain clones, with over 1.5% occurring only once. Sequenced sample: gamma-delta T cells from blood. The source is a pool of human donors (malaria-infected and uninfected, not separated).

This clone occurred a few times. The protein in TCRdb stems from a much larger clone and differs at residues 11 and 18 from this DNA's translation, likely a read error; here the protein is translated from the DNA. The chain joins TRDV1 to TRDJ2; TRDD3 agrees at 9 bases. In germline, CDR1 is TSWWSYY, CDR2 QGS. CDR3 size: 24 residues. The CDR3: CALGELPHELSNRGIQKVTAQLFF. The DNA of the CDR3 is TGTGCTCTTGGGGAACTTCCTCATGAACTTTCCAACCGGGGGATACAAAAGGTGACAGCACAGCTCTTCTTT.

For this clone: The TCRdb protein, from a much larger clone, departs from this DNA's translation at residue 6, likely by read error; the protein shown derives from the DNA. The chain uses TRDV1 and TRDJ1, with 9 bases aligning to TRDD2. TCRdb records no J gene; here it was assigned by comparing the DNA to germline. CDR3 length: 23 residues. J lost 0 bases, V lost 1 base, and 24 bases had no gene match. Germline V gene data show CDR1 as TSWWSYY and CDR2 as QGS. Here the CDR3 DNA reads TGTGCTCTTGGGGAACAGGGGCCTTCCTACACCCCATGGTACGATTCGTACACCGATAAACTCATCTTT. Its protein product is CALGEQGPSYTPWYDSYTDKLIF.

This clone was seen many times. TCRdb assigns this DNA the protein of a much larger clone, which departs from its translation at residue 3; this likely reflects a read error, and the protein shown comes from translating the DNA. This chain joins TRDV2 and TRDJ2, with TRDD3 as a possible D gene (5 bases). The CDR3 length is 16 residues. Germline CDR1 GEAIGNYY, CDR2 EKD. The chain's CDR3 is CARDIIGVGETAQLFF. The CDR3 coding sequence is TGTGCCCGTGACATAATTGGGGTGGGAGAGACAGCACAACTCTTCTTT.

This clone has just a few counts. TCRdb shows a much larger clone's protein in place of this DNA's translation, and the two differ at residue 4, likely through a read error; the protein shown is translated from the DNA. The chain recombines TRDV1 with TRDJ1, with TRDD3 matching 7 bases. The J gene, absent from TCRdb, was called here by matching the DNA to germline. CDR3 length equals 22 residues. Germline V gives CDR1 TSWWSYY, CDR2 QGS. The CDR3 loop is CALREVVTSWGYWESVTDKLIF. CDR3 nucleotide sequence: TGTGCTCTTAGGGAAGTGGTGACGTCCTGGGGATATTGGGAAAGCGTCACCGATAAACTCATCTTT.

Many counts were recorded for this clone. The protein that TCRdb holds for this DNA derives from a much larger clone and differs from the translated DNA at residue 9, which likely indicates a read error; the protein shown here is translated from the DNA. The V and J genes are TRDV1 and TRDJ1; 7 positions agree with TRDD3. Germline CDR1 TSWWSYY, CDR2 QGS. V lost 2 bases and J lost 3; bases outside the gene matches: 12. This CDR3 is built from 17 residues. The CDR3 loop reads CALGEAVYRGMADKLIF. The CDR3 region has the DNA TGTGCTCTTGGGGAAGCTGTGTACCGGGGGATGGCCGATAAACTCATCTTT.

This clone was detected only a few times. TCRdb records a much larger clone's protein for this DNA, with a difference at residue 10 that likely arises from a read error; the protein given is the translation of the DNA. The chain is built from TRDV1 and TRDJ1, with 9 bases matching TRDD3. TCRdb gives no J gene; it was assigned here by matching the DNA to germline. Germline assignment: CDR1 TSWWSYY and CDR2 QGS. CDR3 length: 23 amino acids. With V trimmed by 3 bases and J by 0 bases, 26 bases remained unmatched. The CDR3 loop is CALGDPLGPSKSTGGLNTDKLIF. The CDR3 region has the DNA TGTGCTCTTGGGGATCCGTTGGGTCCTTCAAAATCTACTGGGGGACTAAACACCGATAAACTCATCTTT.

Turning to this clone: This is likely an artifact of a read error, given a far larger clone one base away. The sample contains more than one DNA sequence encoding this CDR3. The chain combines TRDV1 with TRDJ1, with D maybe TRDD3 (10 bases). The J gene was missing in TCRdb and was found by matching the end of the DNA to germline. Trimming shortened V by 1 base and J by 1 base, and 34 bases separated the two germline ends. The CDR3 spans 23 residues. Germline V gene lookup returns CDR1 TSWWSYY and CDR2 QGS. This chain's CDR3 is CALGEPPPSYYWGIPTGTDKLIF. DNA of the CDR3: TGTGCTCTTGGGGAACCTCCCCCTTCCTACTACTGGGGGATCCCTACGGGCACCGATAAACTCATCTTT.

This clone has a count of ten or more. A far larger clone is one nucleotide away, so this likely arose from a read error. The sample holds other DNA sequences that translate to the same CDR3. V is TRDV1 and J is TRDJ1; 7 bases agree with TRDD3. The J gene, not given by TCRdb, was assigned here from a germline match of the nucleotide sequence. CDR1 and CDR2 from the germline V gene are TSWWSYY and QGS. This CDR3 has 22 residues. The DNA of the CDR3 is TGTGCCCTTGGGGAAGTGGTGACGTCCTGGGGATATTGGGAAAGCGTCACCGATAAACTCATCTTT. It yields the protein CALGEVVTSWGYWESVTDKLIF.

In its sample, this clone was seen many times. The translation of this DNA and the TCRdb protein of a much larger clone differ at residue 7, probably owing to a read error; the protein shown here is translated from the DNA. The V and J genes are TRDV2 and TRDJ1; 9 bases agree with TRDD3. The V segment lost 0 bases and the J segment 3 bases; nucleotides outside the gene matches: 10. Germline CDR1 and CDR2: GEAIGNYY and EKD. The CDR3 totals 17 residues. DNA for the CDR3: TGTGCCTGTGACACCGTAAGGGGATACGCGGATCCCGATAAACTCATCTTT. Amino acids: CACDTVRGYADPDKLIF.

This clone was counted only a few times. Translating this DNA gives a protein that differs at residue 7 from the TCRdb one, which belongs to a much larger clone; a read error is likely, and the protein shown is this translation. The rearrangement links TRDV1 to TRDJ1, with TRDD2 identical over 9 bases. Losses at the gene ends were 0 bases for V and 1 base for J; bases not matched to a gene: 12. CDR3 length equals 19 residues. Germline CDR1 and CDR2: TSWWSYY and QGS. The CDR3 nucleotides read TGTGCTCTTGGGGAACTCTCCTTCCTACCGCGGCCTCGCACCGATAAACTCATCTTT. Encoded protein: CALGELSFLPRPRTDKLIF.

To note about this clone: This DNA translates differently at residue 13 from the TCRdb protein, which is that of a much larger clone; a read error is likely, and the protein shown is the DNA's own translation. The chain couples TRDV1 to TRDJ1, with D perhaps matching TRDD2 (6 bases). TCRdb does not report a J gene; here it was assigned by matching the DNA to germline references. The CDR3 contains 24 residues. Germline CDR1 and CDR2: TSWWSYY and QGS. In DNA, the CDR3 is TGTGCTATTGGGGAAACGGGCCTTCCCAAACGTGGAAGGGATCCACCCATAAACACCGATAAACTCATCTTT. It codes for CAIGETGLPKRGRDPPINTDKLIF.

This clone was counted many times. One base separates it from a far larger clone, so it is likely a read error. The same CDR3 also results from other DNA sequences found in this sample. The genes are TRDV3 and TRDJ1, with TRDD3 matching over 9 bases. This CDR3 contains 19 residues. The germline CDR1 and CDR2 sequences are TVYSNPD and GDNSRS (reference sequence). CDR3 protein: CALSGYWGDTTPYADKLIF. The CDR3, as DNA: TGTGCCCTTAGTGGGTACTGGGGGGATACCACGCCCTATGCCGATAAACTCATCTTT.

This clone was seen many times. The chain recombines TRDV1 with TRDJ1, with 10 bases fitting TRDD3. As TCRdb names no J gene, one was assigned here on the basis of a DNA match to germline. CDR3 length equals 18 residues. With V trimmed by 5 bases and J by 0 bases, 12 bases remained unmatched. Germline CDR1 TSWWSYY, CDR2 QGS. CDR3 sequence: CALGIILKGDTNTDKLIF. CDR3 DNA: TGTGCTCTTGGGATTATCCTAAAGGGGGATACGAACACCGATAAACTCATCTTT.

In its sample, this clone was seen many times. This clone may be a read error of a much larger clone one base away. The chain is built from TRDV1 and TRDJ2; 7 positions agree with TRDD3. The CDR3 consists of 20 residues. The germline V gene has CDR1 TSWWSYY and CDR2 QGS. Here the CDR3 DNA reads TGTGCTATTGGGGAGGTCACTATGACTGGGGATCCCGGTGGTGGAGCACAACTCTTCTTT. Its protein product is CAIGEVTMTGDPGGGAQLFF.

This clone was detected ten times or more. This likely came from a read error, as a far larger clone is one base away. Written as DNA, the CDR3 is TGTGCTCTTCTTTCCTCCCGGGATAAACTCATCTTT. Its translation is CALLSSRDKLIF. The chain uses TRDV1 and TRDJ1, with D maybe TRDD2 (5 bases). The germline V and J ends were trimmed by 8 bases and 5 bases, with 12 bases remaining between them. Germline V gives CDR1 TSWWSYY, CDR2 QGS. The length of the CDR3 is 12 residues.

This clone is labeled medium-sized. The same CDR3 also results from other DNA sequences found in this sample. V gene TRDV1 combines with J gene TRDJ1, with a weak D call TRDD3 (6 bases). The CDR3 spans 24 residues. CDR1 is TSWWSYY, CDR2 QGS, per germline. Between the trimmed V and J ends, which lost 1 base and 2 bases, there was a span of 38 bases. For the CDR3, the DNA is TGTGCTCTTGGGGAACGGTCCTTCTCAAGATCCTGGGCTGGGGCCTCACTAAAAACCGATAAACTCATCTTT. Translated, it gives CALGERSFSRSWAGASLKTDKLIF.

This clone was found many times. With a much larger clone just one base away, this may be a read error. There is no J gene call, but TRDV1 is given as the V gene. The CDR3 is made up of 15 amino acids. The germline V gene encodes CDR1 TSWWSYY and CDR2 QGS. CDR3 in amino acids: CALGDAHGPTDKLIF. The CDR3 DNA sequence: TGTGCTCTTGGGGACGCACACGGACCCACCGATAAACTCATATTT.

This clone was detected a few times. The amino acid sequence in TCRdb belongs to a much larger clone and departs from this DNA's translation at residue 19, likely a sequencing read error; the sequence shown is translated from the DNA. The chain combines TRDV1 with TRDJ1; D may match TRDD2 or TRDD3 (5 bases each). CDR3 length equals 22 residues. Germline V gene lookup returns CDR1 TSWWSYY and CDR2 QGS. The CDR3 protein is CALGESLLDLLHGDVGTDRLIF. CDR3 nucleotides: TGTGCTCTTGGGGAAAGTCTACTTGACCTACTCCATGGGGACGTGGGAACCGATAGACTCATCTTT.

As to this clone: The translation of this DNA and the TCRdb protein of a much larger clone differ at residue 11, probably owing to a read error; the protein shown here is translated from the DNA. CDR3 amino acids: CAFYPHLLQVDLGVRFWGISPNTDKLIF. Here the CDR3 DNA reads TGTGCCTTTTACCCCCACCTCCTACAAGTAGACCTCGGGGTAAGATTCTGGGGGATCTCCCCTAACACCGATAAACTCATCTTT. The chain couples TRDV3 to TRDJ1; 9 positions agree with TRDD3. The J gene is absent in TCRdb and was assigned here via DNA matching to germline. The CDR3 extends over 28 amino acids. The V gene end was trimmed by 2 bases and the J gene end by 0 bases; junction bases not matched to a gene: 46. From germline, CDR1 is TVYSNPD and CDR2 GDNSRS (reference sequence).

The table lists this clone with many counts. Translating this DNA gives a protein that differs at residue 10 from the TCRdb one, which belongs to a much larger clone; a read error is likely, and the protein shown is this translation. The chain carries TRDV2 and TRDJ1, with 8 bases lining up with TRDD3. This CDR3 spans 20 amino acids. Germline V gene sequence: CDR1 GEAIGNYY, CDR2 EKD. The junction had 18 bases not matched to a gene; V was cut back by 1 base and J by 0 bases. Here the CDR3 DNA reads TGTGCCTGTGACACGGCCTTCCCACCGGTTACTGGGGGGTACACCGATAAACTCATCTTT. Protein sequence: CACDTAFPPVTGGYTDKLIF.

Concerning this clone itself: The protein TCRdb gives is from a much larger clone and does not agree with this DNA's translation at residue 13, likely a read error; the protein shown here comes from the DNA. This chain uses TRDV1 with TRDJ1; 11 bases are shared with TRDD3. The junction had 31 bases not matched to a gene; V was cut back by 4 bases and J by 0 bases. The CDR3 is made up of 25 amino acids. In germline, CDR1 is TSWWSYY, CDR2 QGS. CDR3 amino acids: CALGAPRREHSYRLGDNSYTDKLIF. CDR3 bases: TGTGCTCTTGGGGCCCCGCGCCGAGAACATTCCTACCGACTGGGGGATAACTCGTACACCGATAAACTCATCTTT.